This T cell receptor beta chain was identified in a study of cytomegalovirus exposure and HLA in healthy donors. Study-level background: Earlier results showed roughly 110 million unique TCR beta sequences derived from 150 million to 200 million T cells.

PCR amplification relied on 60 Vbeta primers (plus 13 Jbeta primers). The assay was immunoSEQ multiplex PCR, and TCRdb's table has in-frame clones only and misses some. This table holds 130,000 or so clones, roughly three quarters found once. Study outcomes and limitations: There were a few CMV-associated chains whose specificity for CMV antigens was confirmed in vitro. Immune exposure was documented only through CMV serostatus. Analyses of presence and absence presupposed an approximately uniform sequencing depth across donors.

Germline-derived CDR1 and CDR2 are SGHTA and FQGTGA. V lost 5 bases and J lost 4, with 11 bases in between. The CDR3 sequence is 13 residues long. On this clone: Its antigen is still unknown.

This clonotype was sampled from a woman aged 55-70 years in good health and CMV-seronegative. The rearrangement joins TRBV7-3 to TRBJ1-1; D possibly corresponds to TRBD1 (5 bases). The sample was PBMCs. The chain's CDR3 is CASSATVGTEAFF. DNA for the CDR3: TGTGCCAGCAGCGCGACAGTGGGCACTGAAGCTTTCTTT.